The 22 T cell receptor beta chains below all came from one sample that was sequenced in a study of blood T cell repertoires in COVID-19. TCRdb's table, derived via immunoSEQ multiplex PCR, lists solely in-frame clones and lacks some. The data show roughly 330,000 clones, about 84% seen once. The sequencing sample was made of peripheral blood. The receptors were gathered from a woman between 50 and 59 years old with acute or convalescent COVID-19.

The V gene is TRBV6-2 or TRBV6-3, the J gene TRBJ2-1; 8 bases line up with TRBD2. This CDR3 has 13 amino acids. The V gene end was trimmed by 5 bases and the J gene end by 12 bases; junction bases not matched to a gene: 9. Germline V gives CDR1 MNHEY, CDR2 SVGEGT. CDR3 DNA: TGTGCCAGCAGTCCAGGACTAGCCTCTGCGCAGTTCTTC. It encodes CASSPGLASAQFF.

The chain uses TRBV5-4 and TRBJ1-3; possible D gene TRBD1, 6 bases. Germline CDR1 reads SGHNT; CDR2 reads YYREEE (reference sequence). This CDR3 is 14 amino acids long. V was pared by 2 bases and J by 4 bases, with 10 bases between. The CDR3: CASSFRDKGNTIYF. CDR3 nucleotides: TGTGCCAGCAGCTTCCGGGACAAGGGAAACACCATATATTTT.

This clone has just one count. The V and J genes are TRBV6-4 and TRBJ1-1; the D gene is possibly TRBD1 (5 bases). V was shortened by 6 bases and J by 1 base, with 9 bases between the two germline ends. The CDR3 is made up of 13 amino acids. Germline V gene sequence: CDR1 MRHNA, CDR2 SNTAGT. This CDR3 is CASREDRNTEAFF. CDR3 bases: TGTGCCAGCAGGGAAGACAGGAACACTGAAGCTTTCTTT.

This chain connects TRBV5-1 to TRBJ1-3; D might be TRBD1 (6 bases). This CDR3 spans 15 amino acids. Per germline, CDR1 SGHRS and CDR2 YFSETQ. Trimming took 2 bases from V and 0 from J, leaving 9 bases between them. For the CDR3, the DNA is TGCGCCAGCAGCTTTACAGGGATCTCTGGAAACACCATATATTTT. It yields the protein CASSFTGISGNTIYF.

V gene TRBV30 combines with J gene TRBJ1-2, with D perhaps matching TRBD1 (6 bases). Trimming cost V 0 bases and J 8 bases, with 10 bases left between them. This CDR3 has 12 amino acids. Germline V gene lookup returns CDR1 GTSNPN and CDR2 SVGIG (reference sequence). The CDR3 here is CAWSVGGRGYTF. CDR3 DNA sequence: TGTGCCTGGAGTGTTGGGGGCAGGGGCTACACCTTC.

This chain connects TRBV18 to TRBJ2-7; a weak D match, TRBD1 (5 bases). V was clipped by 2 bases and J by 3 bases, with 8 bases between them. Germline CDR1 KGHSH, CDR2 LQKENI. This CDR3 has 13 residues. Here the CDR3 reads CASSPRGIYEQYF. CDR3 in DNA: TGTGCCAGCTCACCAAGGGGAATCTACGAGCAGTACTTC.

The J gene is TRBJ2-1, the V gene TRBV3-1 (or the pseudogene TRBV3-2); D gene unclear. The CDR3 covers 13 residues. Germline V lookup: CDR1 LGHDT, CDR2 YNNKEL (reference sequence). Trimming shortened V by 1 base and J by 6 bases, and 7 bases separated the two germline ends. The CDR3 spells CASSQGLRNEQFF. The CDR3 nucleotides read TGTGCCAGCAGCCAAGGACTTCGCAATGAGCAGTTCTTC.

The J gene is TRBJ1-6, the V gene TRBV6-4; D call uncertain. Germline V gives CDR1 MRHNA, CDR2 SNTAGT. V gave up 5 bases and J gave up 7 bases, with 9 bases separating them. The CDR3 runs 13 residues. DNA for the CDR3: TGTGCCAGCAGTCTGCAGGTCAATTCACCCCTCCACTTT. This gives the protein CASSLQVNSPLHF.

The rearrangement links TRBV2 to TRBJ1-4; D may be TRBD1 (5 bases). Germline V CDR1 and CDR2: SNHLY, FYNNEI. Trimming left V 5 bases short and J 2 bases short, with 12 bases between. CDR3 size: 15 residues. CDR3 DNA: TGTGCCAGCAGTCAGGGCGTGCGGACTAATGAAAAACTGTTTTTT. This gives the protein CASSQGVRTNEKLFF.

The CDR3 is CASGGYGGDNYGYTF. The DNA of the CDR3 is TGTGCCAGTGGGGGGTACGGTGGGGATAACTATGGCTACACCTTC. This rearrangement joins TRBV19 to TRBJ1-2; D might be TRBD1 (5 bases). CDR3 length: 15 amino acids. Trimming stripped 8 bases from V and 1 base from J, with 17 bases between. Germline V CDR1 and CDR2: LNHDA, SQIVND (reference sequence).

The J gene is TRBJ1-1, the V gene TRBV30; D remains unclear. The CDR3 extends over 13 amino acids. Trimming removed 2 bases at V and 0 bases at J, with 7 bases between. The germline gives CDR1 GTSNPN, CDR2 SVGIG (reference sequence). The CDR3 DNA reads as TGTGCCTGGAGTTGGCAAGTGAACACTGAAGCTTTCTTT. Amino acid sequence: CAWSWQVNTEAFF.

This CDR3 is CATKPQGVSYTEAFF. CDR3 sequence (DNA): TGTGCCACAAAACCACAGGGGGTGAGCTACACTGAAGCTTTCTTT. J is TRBJ1-1 and V is TRBV19; 8 positions agree with TRBD1. The V segment lost 10 bases and the J segment 3 bases; nucleotides outside the gene matches: 13. Germline CDR1 is LNHDA and CDR2 is SQIVND (reference sequence). There are 15 residues in the CDR3.

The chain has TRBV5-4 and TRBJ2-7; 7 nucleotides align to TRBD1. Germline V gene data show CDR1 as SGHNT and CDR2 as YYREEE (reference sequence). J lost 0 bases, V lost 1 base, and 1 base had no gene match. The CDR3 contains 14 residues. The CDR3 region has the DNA TGTGCCAGCAGCTTGTGGGACAGCTCCTACGAGCAGTACTTC. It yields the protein CASSLWDSSYEQYF.

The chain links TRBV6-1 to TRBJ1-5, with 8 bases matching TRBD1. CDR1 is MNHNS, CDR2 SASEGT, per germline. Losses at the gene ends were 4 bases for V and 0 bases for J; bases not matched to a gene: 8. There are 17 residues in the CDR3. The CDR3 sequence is CASSARTGTYSNQPQHF. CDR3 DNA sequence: TGTGCCAGCAGTGCGAGGACAGGGACCTATAGCAATCAGCCCCAGCATTTT.

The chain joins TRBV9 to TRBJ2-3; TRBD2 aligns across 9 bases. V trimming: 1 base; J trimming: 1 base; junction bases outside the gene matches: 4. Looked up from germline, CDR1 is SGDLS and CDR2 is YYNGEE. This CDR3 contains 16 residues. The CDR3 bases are TGTGCCAGCAGCGTATGGCGGGAGGGGGGCACAGATACGCAGTATTTT. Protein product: CASSVWREGGTDTQYF.

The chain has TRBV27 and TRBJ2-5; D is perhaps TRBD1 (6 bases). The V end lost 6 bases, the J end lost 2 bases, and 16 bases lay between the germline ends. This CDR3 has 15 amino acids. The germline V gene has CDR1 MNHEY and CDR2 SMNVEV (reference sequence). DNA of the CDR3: TGTGCCAGCAGCCGCAGGGTGGGGGCTCAAGAGACCCAGTACTTC. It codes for CASSRRVGAQETQYF.

In DNA, the CDR3 is TGTGCCAGCAGTCCTATGACTATGCAGGGGAATACCTACGAGCAGTACTTC. It translates to CASSPMTMQGNTYEQYF. The V call is TRBV6-6, the J call TRBJ2-7; D possibly corresponds to TRBD1 (6 bases). V shed 5 bases and J shed 2 bases, with 22 bases lying between them. CDR3 size: 17 residues. Germline CDR1 and CDR2: MNHNY and SVGAGI (reference sequence).

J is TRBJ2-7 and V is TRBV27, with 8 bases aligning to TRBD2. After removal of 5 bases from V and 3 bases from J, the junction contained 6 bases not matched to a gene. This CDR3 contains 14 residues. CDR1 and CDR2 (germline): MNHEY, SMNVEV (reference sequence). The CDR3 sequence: CASSKTSGGYEQYF. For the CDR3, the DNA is TGTGCCAGCAGTAAAACTAGCGGCGGCTACGAGCAGTACTTC.

CDR3 sequence: CASSLQGSYEQYF. CDR3 nucleotides: TGTGCCAGCAGTTTGCAGGGATCCTACGAGCAGTACTTC. This sequence joins TRBV6-2 or TRBV6-3 and TRBJ2-7; D may be TRBD1 (5 bases). This CDR3 is 13 amino acids long. CDR1 is MNHEY, CDR2 SVGEGT, per germline. The ends were cut back, 4 bases at V and 1 base at J, with 8 bases in the middle.

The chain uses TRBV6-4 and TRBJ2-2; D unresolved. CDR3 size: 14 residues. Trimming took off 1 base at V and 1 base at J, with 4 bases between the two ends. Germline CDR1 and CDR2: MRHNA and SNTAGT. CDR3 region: CASSDFKNTGELFF. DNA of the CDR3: TGTGCCAGCAGTGACTTCAAGAACACCGGGGAGCTGTTTTTT.

CDR3 sequence: CASSPEPGGHGNTIYF. In DNA form, the CDR3 reads TGTGCCAGCAGCCCCGAACCCGGGGGGCATGGAAACACCATATATTTT. The J gene is TRBJ1-3, the V gene TRBV14; tentative D call: TRBD1 (6 bases). Trimming stripped 4 bases from V and 3 bases from J, with 16 bases between. The germline V gene encodes CDR1 SGHDN and CDR2 FVKESK. The CDR3 totals 16 residues. The full variable domain, with the rest looked up from reference TRBV14 and TRBJ1-3, is EAGVTQFPSHSVIEKGQTVTLRCDPISGHDNLYWYRRVMGKEIKFLLHFVKESKQDESGMPNNRFLAERTGGTYSTLKVQPAELEDSGVYFCASSPEPGGHGNTIYFGEGSWLTVV.

The CDR3 is CASSLLLGQNQPQHF. As DNA, the CDR3 is TGTGCCAGCTCACTTCTGTTGGGACAGAATCAGCCCCAGCATTTT. This rearrangement joins TRBV18 to TRBJ1-5; 7 positions match TRBD1. CDR3 length: 15 residues. After removal of 4 bases from V and 4 bases from J, the junction contained 7 bases not matched to a gene. Germline CDR1 is KGHSH and CDR2 is LQKENI.